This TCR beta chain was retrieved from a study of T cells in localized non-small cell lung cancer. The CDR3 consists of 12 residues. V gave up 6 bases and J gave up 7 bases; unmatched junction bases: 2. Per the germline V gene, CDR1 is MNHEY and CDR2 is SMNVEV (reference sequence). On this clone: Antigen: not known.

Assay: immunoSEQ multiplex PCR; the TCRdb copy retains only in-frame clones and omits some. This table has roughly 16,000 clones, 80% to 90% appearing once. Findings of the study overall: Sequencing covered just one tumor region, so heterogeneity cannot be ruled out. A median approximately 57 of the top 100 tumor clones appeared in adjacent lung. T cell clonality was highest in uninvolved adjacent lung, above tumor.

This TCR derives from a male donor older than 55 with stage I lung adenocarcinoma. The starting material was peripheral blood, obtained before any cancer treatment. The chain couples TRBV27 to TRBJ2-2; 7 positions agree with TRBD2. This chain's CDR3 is CASRLAGGELFF. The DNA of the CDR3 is TGTGCCAGCAGATTAGCGGGCGGGGAGCTGTTTTTT.